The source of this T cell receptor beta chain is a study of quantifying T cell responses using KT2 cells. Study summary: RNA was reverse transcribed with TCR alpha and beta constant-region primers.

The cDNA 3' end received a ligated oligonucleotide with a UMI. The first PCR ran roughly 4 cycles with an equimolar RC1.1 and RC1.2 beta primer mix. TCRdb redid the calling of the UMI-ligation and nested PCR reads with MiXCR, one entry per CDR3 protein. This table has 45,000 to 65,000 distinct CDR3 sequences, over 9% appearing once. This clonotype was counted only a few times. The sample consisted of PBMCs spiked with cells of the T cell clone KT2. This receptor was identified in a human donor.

The DNA for the CDR3 is TGTGCCAGCAGCCATCCCAGGACAGGGATAGATAATCAGCCCCAGCATTTT. This codes for CASSHPRTGIDNQPQHF. The chain carries TRBV4-2 and TRBJ1-5; 8 bases agree with TRBD1. The CDR3 length is 17 residues. The germline gives CDR1 LGHNA, CDR2 YNFKEQ. Germline trimming cut 3 bases from V and 4 bases from J; bases unmatched to any gene: 11.